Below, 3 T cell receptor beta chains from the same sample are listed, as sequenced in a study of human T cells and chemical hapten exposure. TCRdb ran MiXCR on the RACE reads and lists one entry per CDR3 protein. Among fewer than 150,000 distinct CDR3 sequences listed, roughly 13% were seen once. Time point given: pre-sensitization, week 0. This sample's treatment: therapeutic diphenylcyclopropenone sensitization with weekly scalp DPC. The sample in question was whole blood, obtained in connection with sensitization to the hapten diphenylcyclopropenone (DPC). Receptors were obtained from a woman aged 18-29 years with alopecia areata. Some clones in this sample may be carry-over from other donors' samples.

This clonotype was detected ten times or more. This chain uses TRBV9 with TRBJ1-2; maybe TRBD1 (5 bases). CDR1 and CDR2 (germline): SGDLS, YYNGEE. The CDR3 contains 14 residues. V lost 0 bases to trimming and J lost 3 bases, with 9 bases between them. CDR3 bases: TGTGCCAGCAGCGTAGAGATGGGGGACTATGGCTACACCTTC. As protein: CASSVEMGDYGYTF.

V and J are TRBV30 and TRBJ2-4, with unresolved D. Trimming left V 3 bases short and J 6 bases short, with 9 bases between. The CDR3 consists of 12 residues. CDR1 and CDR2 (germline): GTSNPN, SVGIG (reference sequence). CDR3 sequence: CAWRPGRNIQYF. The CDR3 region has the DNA TGTGCCTGGAGACCGGGCCGAAACATTCAGTACTTC.

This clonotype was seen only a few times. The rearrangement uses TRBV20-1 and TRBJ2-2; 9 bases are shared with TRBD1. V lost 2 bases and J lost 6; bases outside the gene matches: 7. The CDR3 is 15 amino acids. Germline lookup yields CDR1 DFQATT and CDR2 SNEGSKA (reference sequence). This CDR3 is CSARRDREEAGELFF. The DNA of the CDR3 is TGCAGTGCTAGAAGGGACAGGGAGGAAGCCGGGGAGCTGTTTTTT.